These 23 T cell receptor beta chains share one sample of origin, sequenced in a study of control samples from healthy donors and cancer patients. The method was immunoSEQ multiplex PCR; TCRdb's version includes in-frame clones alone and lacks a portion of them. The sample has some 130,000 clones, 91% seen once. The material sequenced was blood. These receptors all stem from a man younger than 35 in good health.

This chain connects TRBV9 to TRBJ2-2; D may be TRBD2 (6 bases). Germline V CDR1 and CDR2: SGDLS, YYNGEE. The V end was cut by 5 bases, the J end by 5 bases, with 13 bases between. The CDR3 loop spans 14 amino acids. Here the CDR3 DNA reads TGTGCCAGCAGACAAGGACTATCGACCGGGGAGCTGTTTTTT. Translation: CASRQGLSTGELFF.

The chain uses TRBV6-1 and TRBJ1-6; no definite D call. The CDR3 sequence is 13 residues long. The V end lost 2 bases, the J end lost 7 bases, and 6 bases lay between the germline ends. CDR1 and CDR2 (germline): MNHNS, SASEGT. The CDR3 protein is CASSELENSPLHF. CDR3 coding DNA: TGTGCCAGCAGTGAACTCGAGAATTCACCCCTCCACTTT.

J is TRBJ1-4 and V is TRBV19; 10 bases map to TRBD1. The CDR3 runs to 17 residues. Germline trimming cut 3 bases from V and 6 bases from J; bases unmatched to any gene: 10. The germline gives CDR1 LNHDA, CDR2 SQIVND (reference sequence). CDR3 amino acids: CASSIHWDRGLDEKLFF. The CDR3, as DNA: TGTGCCAGTAGTATCCACTGGGACAGGGGACTGGATGAAAAACTGTTTTTT. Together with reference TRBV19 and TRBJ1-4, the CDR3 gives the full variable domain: DGGITQSPKYLFRKEGQNVTLSCEQNLNHDAMYWYRQDPGQGLRLIYYSQIVNDFQKGDIAEGYSVSREKKESFPLTVTSAQKNPTAFYLCASSIHWDRGLDEKLFFGSGTQLSVL.

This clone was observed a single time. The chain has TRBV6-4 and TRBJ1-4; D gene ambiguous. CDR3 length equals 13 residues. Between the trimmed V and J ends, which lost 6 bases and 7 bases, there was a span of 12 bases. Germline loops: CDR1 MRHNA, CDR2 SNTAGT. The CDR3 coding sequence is TGTGCCAGCAGCGACGTGATCGGTGAAAAACTGTTTTTT. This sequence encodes CASSDVIGEKLFF.

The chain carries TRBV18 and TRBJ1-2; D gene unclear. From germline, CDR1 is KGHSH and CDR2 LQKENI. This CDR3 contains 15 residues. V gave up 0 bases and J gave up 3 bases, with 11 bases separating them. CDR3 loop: CASSPPVGRDYGYTF. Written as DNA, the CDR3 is TGTGCCAGCTCACCACCGGTAGGACGGGACTATGGCTACACCTTC.

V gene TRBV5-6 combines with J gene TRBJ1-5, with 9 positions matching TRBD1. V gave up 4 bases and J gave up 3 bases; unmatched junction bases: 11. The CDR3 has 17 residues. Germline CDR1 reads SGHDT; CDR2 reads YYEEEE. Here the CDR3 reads CASSTRKTGGINQPQHF. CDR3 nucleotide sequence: TGTGCCAGCAGCACCAGAAAAACAGGGGGCATCAATCAGCCCCAGCATTTT.

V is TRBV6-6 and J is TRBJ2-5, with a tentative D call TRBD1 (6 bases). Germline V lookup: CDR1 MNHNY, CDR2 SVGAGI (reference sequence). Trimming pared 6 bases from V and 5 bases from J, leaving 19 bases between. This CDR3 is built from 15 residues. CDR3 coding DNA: TGTGCCAGCAGACGACAGGTGGGGATCGCGGAGACCCAGTACTTC. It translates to CASRRQVGIAETQYF.

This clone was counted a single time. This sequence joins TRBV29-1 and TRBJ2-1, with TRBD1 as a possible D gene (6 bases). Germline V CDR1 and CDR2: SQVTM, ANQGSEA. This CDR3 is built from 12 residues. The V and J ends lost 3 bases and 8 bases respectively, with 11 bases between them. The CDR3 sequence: CSVDRGFHEQFF. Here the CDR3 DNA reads TGCAGCGTTGACAGGGGCTTCCATGAGCAGTTCTTC.

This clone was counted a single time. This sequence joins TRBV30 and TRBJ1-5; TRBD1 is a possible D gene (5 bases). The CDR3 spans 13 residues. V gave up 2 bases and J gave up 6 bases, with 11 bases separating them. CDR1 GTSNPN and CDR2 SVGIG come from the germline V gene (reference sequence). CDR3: CAWSSGTGQPQHF. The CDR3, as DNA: TGTGCCTGGAGTTCAGGGACCGGTCAGCCCCAGCATTTT.

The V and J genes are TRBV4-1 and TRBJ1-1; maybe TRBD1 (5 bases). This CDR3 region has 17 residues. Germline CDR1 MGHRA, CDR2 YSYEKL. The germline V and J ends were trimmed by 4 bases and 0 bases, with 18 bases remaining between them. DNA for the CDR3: TGCGCCAGCAGCCGAACGGCCTCGGGACTCTTGAACACTGAAGCTTTCTTT. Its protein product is CASSRTASGLLNTEAFF.

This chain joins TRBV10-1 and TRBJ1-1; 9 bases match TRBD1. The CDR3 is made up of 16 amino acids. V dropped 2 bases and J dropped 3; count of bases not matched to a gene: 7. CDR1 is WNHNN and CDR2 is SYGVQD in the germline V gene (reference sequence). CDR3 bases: TGCGCCAGCAGTGAGCGTGACAGGGGGACCGACACTGAAGCTTTCTTT. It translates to CASSERDRGTDTEAFF.

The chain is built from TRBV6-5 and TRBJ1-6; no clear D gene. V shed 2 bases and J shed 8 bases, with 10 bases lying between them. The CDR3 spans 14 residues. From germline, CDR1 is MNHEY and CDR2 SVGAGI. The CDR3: CASSYGRFDSPLHF. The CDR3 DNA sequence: TGTGCCAGCAGTTACGGCAGGTTCGATTCACCCCTCCACTTT.

The CDR3 sequence is CASSFGIPDVYGYTF. The CDR3 bases are TGTGCCAGCAGTTTTGGGATCCCGGACGTCTATGGCTACACCTTC. This chain links TRBV27 with TRBJ1-2; no clear D. The V end was cut by 3 bases, the J end by 4 bases, with 15 bases between. Germline V gene data show CDR1 as MNHEY and CDR2 as SMNVEV (reference sequence). CDR3 length equals 15 residues.

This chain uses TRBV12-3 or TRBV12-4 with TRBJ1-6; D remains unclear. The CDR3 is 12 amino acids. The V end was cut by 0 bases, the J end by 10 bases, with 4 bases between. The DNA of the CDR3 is TGTGCCAGCAGTTTAGCGCAGTCACCCCTCCACTTT. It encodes CASSLAQSPLHF.

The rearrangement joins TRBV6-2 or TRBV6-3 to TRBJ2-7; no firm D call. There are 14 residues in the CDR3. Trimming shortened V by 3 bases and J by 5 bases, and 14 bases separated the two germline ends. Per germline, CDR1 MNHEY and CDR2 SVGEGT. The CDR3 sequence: CASSYWGSEDEQYF. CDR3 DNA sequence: TGTGCCAGCAGTTATTGGGGATCCGAGGACGAGCAGTACTTC.

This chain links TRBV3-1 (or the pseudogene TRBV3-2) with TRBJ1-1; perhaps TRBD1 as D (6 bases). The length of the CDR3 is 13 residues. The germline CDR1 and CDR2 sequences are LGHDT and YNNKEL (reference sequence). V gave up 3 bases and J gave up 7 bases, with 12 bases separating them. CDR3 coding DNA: TGTGCCAGCAGCCAGGGGCAGGGGTTTGAAGCTTTCTTT. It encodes CASSQGQGFEAFF.

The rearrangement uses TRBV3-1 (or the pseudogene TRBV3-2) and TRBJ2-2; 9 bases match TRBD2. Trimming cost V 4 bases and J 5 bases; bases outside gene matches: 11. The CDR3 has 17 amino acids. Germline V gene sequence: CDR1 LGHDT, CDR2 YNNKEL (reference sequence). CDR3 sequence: CASSLRVAGALTGELFF. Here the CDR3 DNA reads TGTGCCAGCAGCCTACGGGTAGCGGGGGCCTTAACCGGGGAGCTGTTTTTT.

The CDR3 sequence is CASSLEGTGQETQYF. The CDR3 bases are TGTGCCAGCAGCTTAGAAGGGACAGGGCAAGAGACCCAGTACTTC. This chain uses TRBV7-3 with TRBJ2-5; 9 bases are a match to TRBD1. This CDR3 has 15 amino acids. V was pared by 2 bases and J by 2 bases, with 3 bases of the junction left unmatched. Germline CDR1 SGHTA, CDR2 FQGTGA.

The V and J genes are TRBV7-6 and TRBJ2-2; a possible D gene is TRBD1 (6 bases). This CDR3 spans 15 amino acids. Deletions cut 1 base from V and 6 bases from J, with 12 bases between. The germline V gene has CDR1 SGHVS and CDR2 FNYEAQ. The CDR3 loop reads CASSLGDTLAGELFF. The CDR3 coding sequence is TGTGCCAGCAGCTTAGGGGACACCCTTGCCGGGGAGCTGTTTTTT.

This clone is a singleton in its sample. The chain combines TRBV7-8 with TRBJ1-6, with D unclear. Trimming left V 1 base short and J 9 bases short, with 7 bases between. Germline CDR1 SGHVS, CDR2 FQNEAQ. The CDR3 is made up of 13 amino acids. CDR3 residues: CASSLVGFSPLHF. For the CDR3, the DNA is TGTGCCAGCAGCTTAGTGGGATTTTCACCCCTCCACTTT.

The CDR3 region has the DNA TGTGCCAGCAGCCACCGGGACAGGGGGCATGGGGAGACCCAGTACTTC. Translated: CASSHRDRGHGETQYF. This chain connects TRBV11-3 to TRBJ2-5; the match to TRBD1 covers 12 bases. Germline V gives CDR1 SGHNT, CDR2 YENEEA. This CDR3 is built from 16 residues. Trimming took 5 bases from V and 5 from J; bases not matched to a gene: 9.

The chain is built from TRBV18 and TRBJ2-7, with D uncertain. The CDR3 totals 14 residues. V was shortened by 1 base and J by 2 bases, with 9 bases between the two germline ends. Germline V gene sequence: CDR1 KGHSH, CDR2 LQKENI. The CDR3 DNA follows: TGTGCCAGCTCACCACAGGGTCCCGCCTACGAGCAGTACTTC. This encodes CASSPQGPAYEQYF.

CDR3 nucleotides: TGTGCCAGTAGTATAGATACTAGCGGGAGCAGCTCCTACAATGAGCAGTTCTTC. This encodes CASSIDTSGSSSYNEQFF. V usage is TRBV19 and J usage is TRBJ2-1; TRBD2 agrees at 11 bases. The germline V gene encodes CDR1 LNHDA and CDR2 SQIVND (reference sequence). CDR3 length: 18 amino acids. Trimming took 0 bases from V and 0 from J; bases not matched to a gene: 4. The whole variable domain, remainder taken from reference TRBV19 and TRBJ2-1, is DGGITQSPKYLFRKEGQNVTLSCEQNLNHDAMYWYRQDPGQGLRLIYYSQIVNDFQKGDIAEGYSVSREKKESFPLTVTSAQKNPTAFYLCASSIDTSGSSSYNEQFFGPGTRLTVL.